The 9 T cell receptor beta chains below all came from one sample that was sequenced in a study of Ad26.COV2.S vaccination and SARS-CoV-2 variants. Described treatment: around 19 received Ad26.COV2.S at low or high dose, single or two shots; five or six received placebo; per-sample allocation not given. After the first vaccine or placebo injection, samples were drawn on day 63. The data were produced by immunoSEQ multiplex PCR, yet TCRdb's version contains in-frame clones alone and is incomplete. The table records 410,000 or so clones, approximately 92% of them present only once. This sample comprised peripheral blood, obtained in a trial of Ad26.COV2.S vaccine versus placebo. The origin of the receptors is a person aged 18-65 years who received the Ad26.COV2.S COVID-19 vaccine or a placebo.

This clone was picked up one time. The chain employs TRBV14 and TRBJ2-4, with D maybe TRBD1 (6 bases). This CDR3 is built from 19 residues. V was shortened by 0 bases and J by 1 base, with 19 bases between the two germline ends. The germline V gene has CDR1 SGHDN and CDR2 FVKESK. CDR3 residues: CASSQDDGIGGRAKNIQYF. DNA of the CDR3: TGTGCCAGCAGCCAAGATGATGGGATAGGGGGTCGGGCCAAAAACATTCAGTACTTC. The whole variable domain, filled in from reference TRBV14 and TRBJ2-4, reads EAGVTQFPSHSVIEKGQTVTLRCDPISGHDNLYWYRRVMGKEIKFLLHFVKESKQDESGMPNNRFLAERTGGTYSTLKVQPAELEDSGVYFCASSQDDGIGGRAKNIQYFGAGTRLSVL.

The chain links TRBV7-2 to TRBJ2-4; TRBD2 is a possible D gene (6 bases). Germline V gene lookup returns CDR1 SGHTA and CDR2 FQGNSA. The V end lost 1 base, the J end lost 5 bases, and 15 bases lay between the germline ends. The CDR3 totals 16 residues. CDR3 amino acids: CASSLGLLGLQNIQYF. CDR3 in DNA: TGTGCCAGCAGCTTAGGTTTATTGGGACTCCAAAACATTCAGTACTTC.

The CDR3 coding sequence is TGTGCCACCAGCACCCCACCCTCCGGGTTAGTTGGGGCCAACGTCCTGACTTTC. Translated, it gives CATSTPPSGLVGANVLTF. The chain combines TRBV15 with TRBJ2-6, with D hard to call. Germline-derived CDR1 and CDR2 are LNHNV and YYDKDF (reference sequence). This CDR3 spans 18 amino acids. Trimming removed 4 bases at V and 3 bases at J, with 19 bases between.

The V gene is TRBV7-2, the J gene TRBJ2-1; D perhaps matches TRBD2 (6 bases). This CDR3 region has 13 residues. From germline, CDR1 is SGHTA and CDR2 FQGNSA. Deletions cut 1 base from V and 12 bases from J, with 13 bases between. This CDR3 reads CASSLVRLVRQFF. Written as DNA, the CDR3 is TGTGCCAGCAGCTTAGTCCGACTAGTAAGGCAGTTCTTC. Looking up the rest from reference TRBV7-2 and TRBJ2-1 gives the full variable domain: GAGVSQSPSNKVTEKGKDVELRCDPISGHTALYWYRQSLGQGLEFLIYFQGNSAPDKSGLPSDRFSAERTGGSVSTLTIQRTQQEDSAVYLCASSLVRLVRQFFGPGTRLTVL.

The chain has TRBV28 and TRBJ1-5, with D possibly TRBD1 on 5 matching bases. Trimming shortened V by 7 bases and J by 4 bases, and 14 bases separated the two germline ends. Germline assignment: CDR1 MDHEN and CDR2 SYDVKM. The CDR3 covers 14 residues. CDR3: CASMGPGANQPQHF. The CDR3 bases are TGTGCCAGCATGGGCCCTGGGGCTAATCAGCCCCAGCATTTT.

This clone was seen a few times. This chain links TRBV19 with TRBJ1-2; 7 bases align to TRBD1. Per germline, CDR1 LNHDA and CDR2 SQIVND (reference sequence). Germline trimming cut 7 bases from V and 8 bases from J; bases unmatched to any gene: 7. This CDR3 has 12 residues. The CDR3 DNA is TGTGCCAGTAATGAGGGGGCCGTCGGCTACACCTTC. It specifies CASNEGAVGYTF.

V gene TRBV30 combines with J gene TRBJ2-5; D might be TRBD1 (6 bases). Germline V gene lookup returns CDR1 GTSNPN and CDR2 SVGIG (reference sequence). Trimming removed 7 bases from V and 3 bases from J, with 15 bases in between. This CDR3 is built from 13 residues. For the CDR3, the DNA is TGTGCCTCACAAGGGTCAGGGGAAGAGACCCAGTACTTC. Translation: CASQGSGEETQYF.

The rearrangement joins TRBV28 to TRBJ2-7; TRBD2 might be the D (6 bases). V was pared by 8 bases and J by 3 bases, with 11 bases between. The CDR3 loop spans 12 amino acids. The V gene's germline CDR1 is MDHEN and CDR2 SYDVKM. The CDR3 bases are TGTGCCAGCGGCACGGGGGACTACGAGCAGTACTTC. Amino acids: CASGTGDYEQYF. Based on the CDR3 plus reference TRBV28 and TRBJ2-7, the full variable domain is DVKVTQSSRYLVKRTGEKVFLECVQDMDHENMFWYRQDPGLGLRLIYFSYDVKMKEKGDIPEGYSVSREKKERFSLILESASTNQTSMYLCASGTGDYEQYFGPGTRLTVT.

The chain uses TRBV7-9 and TRBJ2-2, with unresolved D. The CDR3 totals 14 residues. The V gene's germline CDR1 is SEHNR and CDR2 FQNEAQ (reference sequence). V dropped 1 base and J dropped 6 bases, with 9 bases sitting between them. The CDR3 DNA sequence: TGTGCCAGCAGCTTAGGTTTCCAGCCCGGGGAGCTGTTTTTT. Protein sequence: CASSLGFQPGELFF.